What follows describes a single T cell receptor beta chain. Its specificity is not known. Profiling relied on immunoSEQ multiplex PCR, and the TCRdb table lists in-frame clones only, not all of them. Among tens of thousands of clones listed, approximately 90% were seen once. This sample is drawn from a study of OX40 agonist ivuxolimab in advanced cancers. As for the study in general: Patients in dose escalation had liver, melanoma, kidney or head and neck cancers. Regarding the study as a whole: At doses 0.1 to 3.0 mg/kg, CD4+ and CD8+ clones expanded. Partial responders dosed at 0.1-3.0 mg/kg displayed clonal expansion ranking among the lowest.

Trimming removed 2 bases at V and 3 bases at J, with 4 bases between. The germline V gene has CDR1 SGHVS and CDR2 FQNEAQ. This CDR3 is 12 amino acids long. The chain combines TRBV7-8 with TRBJ2-5; D gene uncertain. This sample comprised CD4+ or CD8+ T cells sorted from blood, obtained in a trial of the OX40 agonist ivuxolimab. The receptor's source is an adult with an advanced solid tumor such as melanoma, head and neck, liver or kidney cancer. CDR3 sequence: CASSLHKETQYF. CDR3 coding DNA: TGTGCCAGCAGCTTACACAAAGAGACCCAGTACTTC. Complete variable domain (other parts from reference TRBV7-8 and TRBJ2-5): GAGVSQSPRYKVAKRGQDVALRCDPISGHVSLFWYQQALGQGPEFLTYFQNEAQLDKSGLPSDRFFAERPEGSVSTLKIQRTQQEDSAVYLCASSLHKETQYFGPGTRLLVL.